These T cell receptor beta chains were read from a single sample in a study of T cells after yellow fever vaccination. Each CDR3 protein is one row after TCRdb ran MiXCR on the 5' RACE reads. The sample contains just under 600,000 distinct CDR3 sequences, approximately 13% of which appear only once. The source material was PBMCs, sampled on the day of the yellow fever booster vaccination. These receptors all stem from a man younger than 40 who received the YFV17D yellow fever vaccine. Each CDR3 is given with its conserved first and last residue.

TRBJ2-7,TRBV7-2,15,CASSLLPRSIYEQYF
TRBJ2-5,TRBV7-2,15,CASSFVAGVGETQYF
TRBJ2-7,TRBV7-2,13,CASRGAWGGEQYF
TRBJ1-4,TRBV16,18,CASSHRGVTGVTNEKLFF
TRBJ1-3,TRBV14,12,CASSRDRNTIYF
TRBJ1-3,TRBV6-5,17,CASSYGPFGRIGNTIYF
TRBJ1-5,TRBV19,13,CASTYASNQPQHF
TRBJ2-3,TRBV4-1,16,CASSRSTGDLTDTQYF
TRBJ2-3,TRBV11-3,15,CASSPGTGGSFTQYF
TRBJ2-2,TRBV5-1,15,CASSLTGIMRGELFF
TRBJ2-5,TRBV20-1,13,CSASKSFAETQYF
TRBJ1-2,TRBV27,14,CASSLSDRGRGYTF
TRBJ1-1,TRBV12-3/TRBV12-4,15,CASSLNGVMNTEAFF
TRBJ2-1,TRBV19,18,CARDPGTSGRESYNEQFF
TRBJ2-5,TRBV5-1,16,CASSLGQGLLKETQYF
TRBJ2-2,TRBV10-2,12,CASSESEGELFF
TRBJ2-3,TRBV18,15,CASSPGTGSTDTQYF
TRBJ2-1,TRBV6-5,18,CASSYRRTGTLNYNEQFF
TRBJ2-1,TRBV28,14,CASSGAGAGNEQFF
TRBJ2-7,TRBV7-2,13,CASSLGISDEQYF
TRBJ1-1,TRBV5-1,16,CASSFAVGWENTEAFF
TRBJ2-3,TRBV11-2,18,CASSLVMATSGSPVPQYF
TRBJ2-1,TRBV4-1,15,CASSQEWRQSGEQFF
TRBJ2-5,TRBV6-1,16,CASSGQGAGYPETQYF
TRBJ1-5,TRBV27,17,CASSLFGEVIGNQPQHF